The source of this TCR beta chain is a study of blood T cell repertoires in COVID-19. Study as a whole: Specimens from acute and convalescent COVID-19 originated in the United States, Italy and Spain. PBMCs, B-cell-depleted T cells, or T cells were the source of the cDNA or gDNA that made up the material.

The Seattle site enrolled patients during active infection and followed them longitudinally. This clone was seen just once. Germline CDR1 SGDLS, CDR2 YYNGEE. V lost 0 bases, J lost 3 bases, and 6 bases stayed unmatched. The CDR3 runs to 16 residues. Authors' data handling: Estimation of nucleated cell counts relied on the amplification of reference gene primers. Libraries were prepared by immunoSEQ multiplex PCR; TCRdb keeps only in-frame clonotypes and omits some of them. For V, J and clone size, that table is used; D and trimming come from the DNA. The repertoire holds tens of thousands of clones, with about nine tenths as singletons.

The specimen was peripheral blood. This TCR came from a man aged 55 to 70 with COVID-19, enrolled during active disease. V is TRBV9 and J is TRBJ2-3; 8 nucleotides match TRBD2. CDR3 in DNA: TGTGCCAGCAGCGTAGAACCAGCGGGAGAAACAGATACGCAGTATTTT. This gives the protein CASSVEPAGETDTQYF. Looking up the rest from reference TRBV9 and TRBJ2-3 gives the full variable domain: DSGVTQTPKHLITATGQRVTLRCSPRSGDLSVYWYQQSLDQGLQFLIQYYNGEERAKGNILERFSAQQFPDLHSELNLSSLELGDSALYFCASSVEPAGETDTQYFGPGTRLTVL.